This entry concerns a single T cell receptor (beta chain). Terminally differentiated effector memory CD45RA+ cells were left out of the naive CD8 fraction, which was CD45RO-negative and positively selected for CCR7. The CDR3 sequence is 15 residues long. The germline V gene encodes CDR1 LNHDA and CDR2 SQIVND (reference sequence). V was trimmed by 6 bases and J by 8 bases, leaving 19 bases between them. The entry originates in a study of shared clonotypes between healthy human individuals. TCRdb's table, derived via immunoSEQ multiplex PCR, lists solely in-frame clones and lacks some. The sample shows over 2 million clones, approximately 94% of them seen only once.

The sequence derives from a man aged 18 to 35 in good health. The gene calls are TRBV19 and TRBJ1-4; D is ambiguous. Sequencing was performed on naive CD8+ T cells sorted from blood. Here the CDR3 reads CASSLNAQSGEKLFF. CDR3 DNA: TGTGCCAGTAGCCTCAACGCCCAAAGTGGAGAAAAACTGTTTTTT. Drawing the rest from reference TRBV19 and TRBJ1-4, the complete variable domain is DGGITQSPKYLFRKEGQNVTLSCEQNLNHDAMYWYRQDPGQGLRLIYYSQIVNDFQKGDIAEGYSVSREKKESFPLTVTSAQKNPTAFYLCASSLNAQSGEKLFFGSGTQLSVL.